These 18 T cell receptor beta chains were all obtained from the same sample, sequenced in a study of cytomegalovirus exposure and HLA in healthy donors. The primer mix had 60 Vbeta and 13 Jbeta primers. The table came from immunoSEQ multiplex PCR; TCRdb's copy has only in-frame clones and leaves some out. The profile shows tens of thousands of clones, around 76% of them singletons. Material: PBMCs. These receptors were taken from a woman between 45 and 60 years old in good health and CMV-seropositive.

The chain employs TRBV6-1 and TRBJ1-1; D gene uncertain. The V end was cut by 8 bases, the J end by 6 bases, with 13 bases between. The CDR3 runs to 12 residues. CDR1 and CDR2 from the germline V gene are MNHNS and SASEGT. This CDR3 is CASVGEIPEAFF. The CDR3 DNA follows: TGTGCCAGCGTCGGGGAGATCCCTGAAGCTTTCTTT.

In its sample, this clone was seen once. V is TRBV28 and J is TRBJ1-2; D is unclear. CDR3 length equals 14 residues. Germline-derived CDR1 and CDR2 are MDHEN and SYDVKM. V lost 3 bases and J 0 bases, leaving 8 bases between the germline ends. DNA for the CDR3: TGTGCCAGCAGTTTCGCGGGGACTAACTATGGCTACACCTTC. It codes for CASSFAGTNYGYTF.

The V call is TRBV27, the J call TRBJ1-2; TRBD1 aligns across 7 bases. V lost 1 base to trimming and J lost 2 bases; unmatched junction nucleotides: 4. Germline lookup yields CDR1 MNHEY and CDR2 SMNVEV (reference sequence). This CDR3 region has 15 residues. CDR3 DNA sequence: TGTGCCAGCAGTTTATACCCGGGACAGAACTATGGCTACACCTTC. Amino acid sequence: CASSLYPGQNYGYTF.

This clone was detected only once. V and J are TRBV19 and TRBJ2-7, with TRBD1 matching over 8 bases. The CDR3 has 13 amino acids. Germline V CDR1 and CDR2: LNHDA, SQIVND (reference sequence). V lost 11 bases to trimming and J lost 0 bases; unmatched junction nucleotides: 6. The CDR3 region is CASQGDHSYEQYF. CDR3 nucleotide sequence: TGTGCCTCACAGGGGGACCACTCCTACGAGCAGTACTTC.

In the case of this clone: In the same sample, other DNA sequences code for this CDR3. The J gene is TRBJ1-1, the V gene TRBV12-5, with TRBD1 matching 8 bases. The CDR3 covers 13 residues. Per germline, CDR1 LGHNT and CDR2 FRNRAP. With V trimmed by 5 bases and J by 4 bases, 3 bases remained unmatched. The CDR3 spells CASGRTGSTEAFF. CDR3 in DNA: TGTGCTAGTGGTAGGACAGGGAGCACTGAAGCTTTCTTT.

V usage is TRBV6-1 and J usage is TRBJ2-3; tentatively, D is TRBD2 (5 bases). Germline V CDR1 and CDR2: MNHNS, SASEGT. Trimming left V 2 bases short and J 3 bases short, with 9 bases between. The CDR3 runs 14 residues. CDR3 DNA: TGTGCCAGCAGTGAATACCGCGGGACAGATACGCAGTATTTT. Translated: CASSEYRGTDTQYF.

The chain couples TRBV7-2 to TRBJ1-4; D possibly corresponds to TRBD1 (6 bases). V lost 5 bases, J lost 7 bases, and 20 bases lay in between. The germline CDR1 and CDR2 sequences are SGHTA and FQGNSA. The CDR3 loop spans 16 amino acids. This chain's CDR3 is CASSLNAGGAGEKLFF. DNA of the CDR3: TGTGCCAGCAGCCTTAACGCCGGGGGGGCAGGTGAAAAACTGTTTTTT.

This clone was counted a few times. The chain has TRBV6-5 and TRBJ1-5; possible D gene TRBD1, 5 bases. The CDR3 is 12 residues long. In germline, CDR1 is MNHEY, CDR2 SVGAGI. V was cut by 3 bases and J by 7 bases, with 7 bases left in between. The chain's CDR3 is CASSYPGQPQHF. CDR3 coding DNA: TGTGCCAGCAGTTATCCAGGGCAGCCCCAGCATTTT.

The chain recombines TRBV5-1 with TRBJ1-3, with 7 nucleotides matching TRBD1. Per germline, CDR1 SGHRS and CDR2 YFSETQ. V lost 7 bases, J lost 0 bases, and 7 bases stayed unmatched. The CDR3 spans 15 residues. Here the CDR3 reads CASGGTVGSGNTIYF. The CDR3 DNA is TGCGCCAGCGGGGGGACAGTGGGCTCTGGAAACACCATATATTTT.

This clone has only one observation. The CDR3 is CASSESGGRAKNIQYF. Written as DNA, the CDR3 is TGTGCCAGCAGTGAAAGTGGCGGCCGAGCCAAAAACATTCAGTACTTC. V is TRBV6-1 and J is TRBJ2-4; D uncertain. The CDR3 sequence is 16 residues long. CDR1 MNHNS and CDR2 SASEGT come from the germline V gene. The germline V and J ends were trimmed by 2 bases and 0 bases, with 11 bases remaining between them.

The rearrangement links TRBV5-6 to TRBJ2-3; weak D call: TRBD2 (6 bases). V lost 5 bases and J 3 bases, leaving 19 bases between the germline ends. Looked up from germline, CDR1 is SGHDT and CDR2 is YYEEEE. The CDR3 is 16 amino acids. DNA of the CDR3: TGTGCCAGCAGTCAGACTAGACAGCAGTGGACAGATACGCAGTATTTT. Its translation is CASSQTRQQWTDTQYF.

This chain joins TRBV19 and TRBJ2-7; TRBD1 is a possible D gene (6 bases). The CDR3 contains 16 residues. Germline V lookup: CDR1 LNHDA, CDR2 SQIVND (reference sequence). V was trimmed by 3 bases and J by 4 bases, leaving 19 bases between them. Written as DNA, the CDR3 is TGTGCCAGTAGTATCTCGGGCAGGGGCGGTGTTTACGAGCAGTACTTC. As protein: CASSISGRGGVYEQYF.

This clone has only a few counts. The chain links TRBV30 to TRBJ2-5; no firm D call. The germline V gene has CDR1 GTSNPN and CDR2 SVGIG (reference sequence). CDR3 size: 11 residues. Trimming took 0 bases from V and 3 from J, leaving 2 bases between them. CDR3 DNA: TGTGCCTGGAGTGTTAAAGAGACCCAGTACTTC. Amino acid sequence: CAWSVKETQYF.

This clone occurred once. The V call is TRBV18, the J call TRBJ2-2, with TRBD1 identical over 7 bases. CDR3 length: 15 residues. Unmatched junction bases numbered 6, after V lost 3 bases and J lost 5 bases. Germline V gene lookup returns CDR1 KGHSH and CDR2 LQKENI. The CDR3 loop is CASSPLEGATGELFF. For the CDR3, the DNA is TGTGCCAGCTCACCCCTCGAGGGGGCAACCGGGGAGCTGTTTTTT.

The chain employs TRBV2 and TRBJ1-1; the match to TRBD1 covers 10 bases. From germline, CDR1 is SNHLY and CDR2 FYNNEI. This CDR3 contains 14 residues. V was pared by 5 bases and J by 4 bases, with 4 bases of the junction left unmatched. The CDR3 is CASSWTGGTTEAFF. CDR3 nucleotides: TGTGCCAGCAGTTGGACAGGGGGGACCACTGAAGCTTTCTTT.

The chain recombines TRBV15 with TRBJ1-4; a weak D match, TRBD1 (5 bases). This CDR3 is 13 amino acids long. Germline V gives CDR1 LNHNV, CDR2 YYDKDF (reference sequence). The germline V and J ends were trimmed by 11 bases and 4 bases, with 14 bases remaining between them. The CDR3 is CAVRRQGNEKLFF. The CDR3 region has the DNA TGTGCCGTTAGGCGGCAGGGTAATGAAAAACTGTTTTTT.

The gene calls are TRBV4-1 and TRBJ2-7; 8 bases are a match to TRBD1. This CDR3 is 15 amino acids long. The trim removed 1 base at V and 2 bases at J, leaving 4 bases unmatched. Germline CDR1 is MGHRA and CDR2 is YSYEKL. CDR3 coding DNA: TGCGCCAGCAGCCAAGCGGGGACAGGAGCCTACGAGCAGTACTTC. It specifies CASSQAGTGAYEQYF.

The chain couples TRBV6-5 to TRBJ2-7; D is possibly TRBD2 (7 bases). The CDR3 is 13 residues long. CDR1 is MNHEY, CDR2 SVGAGI, per germline. Trimming took 7 bases from V and 3 from J, leaving 13 bases between them. In DNA, the CDR3 is TGTGCCAGCAAGGGCGGGGGCATCTACGAGCAGTACTTC. Its translation: CASKGGGIYEQYF.